This T cell receptor (beta chain) was profiled in a study of breast tumors, draining lymph nodes, adjacent tissues. Study-wide points: The data were judged consistent with most tumor T cells coming from lymph node and expanding in tumor. Compared with lymph nodes, tumors were less diverse; compared with nontumor tissue, more. Tumor and nontumor repertoires were significantly more similar in luminal-like than in basal-like breast cancer. Data only fit, rather than demonstrated, lymph node origin of most tumor T cells.

Breast cancer patients provided tissue from their axillary draining lymph nodes. TCRdb re-called the multiplex PCR reads with MiXCR, one entry per CDR3 protein. Of roughly 260,000 distinct CDR3 sequences detected, 30% appear once; the ten largest clones hold 1.1%. About this clonotype itself: No antigen is known for it.

The receptor was isolated from a female donor with breast cancer. Some clones in this sample may be carry-over from other donors' samples. The sample was axillary lymph node tissue.

DNA of the CDR3: TGTGCCAGCAGCTTAGGTGGGACCCCTCGAGAGACCCAGTACTTC. This codes for CASSLGGTPRETQYF. The genes are TRBV5-6 and TRBJ2-5; possibly TRBD1 or TRBD2 for D (5 bases each). Germline loops: CDR1 SGHDT, CDR2 YYEEEE. This CDR3 region has 15 residues. Trimming shortened V by 2 bases and J by 4 bases, and 15 bases separated the two germline ends.